Shown below are 3 T cell receptor beta chains from a single sample sequenced in a study of blood T cell repertoires in COVID-19. Here immunoSEQ multiplex PCR was the method, and the copy in TCRdb shows in-frame clones only, minus some. The sample carries over 250,000 clones, about 90% recorded once. Sample: PBMCs or T cells enriched from blood (not recorded which). These TCRs come from a woman in her sixties who had recovered from COVID-19.

This rearrangement joins TRBV24-1 to TRBJ2-7; tentatively, D is TRBD2 (5 bases). Trimming cost V 6 bases and J 5 bases, with 13 bases left between them. This CDR3 has 13 amino acids. Germline V gene lookup returns CDR1 KGHDR and CDR2 SFDVKD. The CDR3 region is CATSLSVSDEQYF. CDR3 coding DNA: TGTGCCACCAGTCTTAGCGTGTCCGACGAGCAGTACTTC.

This chain uses TRBV30 with TRBJ2-5; tentatively, D is TRBD2 (6 bases). V shed 6 bases and J shed 2 bases, with 19 bases lying between them. This CDR3 has 15 residues. In germline, CDR1 is GTSNPN, CDR2 SVGIG (reference sequence). In DNA, the CDR3 is TGTGCCTGTCCAATCGCTCGGGAGACGCAAGAGACCCAGTACTTC. It specifies CACPIARETQETQYF.

V gene TRBV11-2 combines with J gene TRBJ2-7; 9 bases line up with TRBD2. Per the germline V gene, CDR1 is SGHAT and CDR2 is FQNNGV. J lost 5 bases, V lost 5 bases, and 7 bases had no gene match. CDR3 length equals 14 residues. CDR3 nucleotide sequence: TGTGCCAGCAGCGCGGGACTAGCTAAAGACGAGCAGTACTTC. This encodes CASSAGLAKDEQYF.